This TCR beta chain was found in a study of T cells after yellow fever vaccination. This clonotype showed up many times. Its antigen is still unknown. Template-switching 5'RACE yielded the TCR cDNA; a universal primer site and UMIs were added in the process. TCRdb processed the 5' RACE reads anew with MiXCR; each CDR3 protein has one entry. The sample lists some 300,000 distinct CDR3 sequences; roughly 8.7% were seen once. Broader study findings: Most clones from primary vaccination resurfaced after the booster (about 95% CD4, 75% to 90% CD8).

This CDR3 has 14 residues. The germline CDR1 and CDR2 sequences are SGHKS and YYEKEE (reference sequence). V was cut by 0 bases and J by 6 bases, with 10 bases left in between. This specimen consisted of CD4+ T cells sorted from PBMCs, obtained 5 days after the yellow fever booster vaccination. The receptor comes from a man in his late teens or twenties who received the YFV17D yellow fever vaccine. The chain is built from TRBV5-5 and TRBJ2-1, with D perhaps matching TRBD1 or TRBD2 (5 bases each). This chain's CDR3 is CASSLAGPINEQFF. As DNA, the CDR3 is TGTGCCAGCAGCTTGGCGGGACCCATCAATGAGCAGTTCTTC.